This TCR beta chain was captured by sequencing in a study of cytomegalovirus exposure and HLA in healthy donors. Study outcomes and limitations: For most TCR beta V segments, an earlier analysis put the productive rate at about 90% or about 30% of the time.

With 60 Vbeta and 13 Jbeta primers, the PCR was carried out. The repertoire was sequenced with immunoSEQ multiplex PCR; TCRdb's copy has only in-frame clones and lacks some. The profile shows under 150,000 clones, less than 85% of them singletons. Trimming took 2 bases from V and 3 from J; bases not matched to a gene: 3. In germline, CDR1 is MNHEY, CDR2 SMNVEV (reference sequence). CDR3 length: 15 residues. With respect to this clone: Its matching antigen is unknown.

The chain combines TRBV27 with TRBJ2-7; 11 bases fit TRBD1. The sequence was obtained from a man aged 40-49 years in good health and CMV-seronegative. Sequenced: PBMCs. The DNA for the CDR3 is TGTGCCAGCAGTTTAACCGGGACAGGGGGCTACGAGCAGTACTTC. Its protein product is CASSLTGTGGYEQYF.